The rows below give T cell receptor beta chains drawn from one sample of a study of early T cells in non-severe SARS-CoV-2 infection. TCRdb itself ran the 5' RACE reads through MiXCR, one entry per CDR3 protein. The sample includes about 84,000 distinct CDR3 sequences, around 10% of them seen just once. The sequencing sample was made of whole blood. These TCRs come from an adult who was a healthcare worker with PCR-confirmed SARS-CoV-2 infection or an uninfected control (not recorded which). CDR3s include the opening cysteine and the closing phenylalanine or tryptophan. Fields, in order: D gene, V gene, clone size, J gene, CDR3 DNA, CDR3 protein. A D gene is named only where the DNA matches it firmly. The size entry is marked missing in some rows and otherwise reads once, few, many or a size class.

d_gene: TRBD1
v_gene: TRBV5-8
abundance: few
j_gene: TRBJ1-4
CDR3nt: TGTGCCAGCAGTTTTTCGACAGGGGGCCCGGCAAAACTGTTTTTT
CDR3aa: CASSFSTGGPAKLFF

d_gene: -
v_gene: TRBV6-2/TRBV6-3
abundance: many
j_gene: TRBJ2-5
CDR3nt: TGTGCCAGCAGTTACTCGATGTCGGGTCAGGTCCAGTACTTC
CDR3aa: CASSYSMSGQVQYF

d_gene: -
v_gene: TRBV24-1
abundance: many
j_gene: TRBJ2-3
CDR3nt: TGTGCCACCAGTGGCTTAGGACAGTCCACAGATATGCAGTATTTT
CDR3aa: CATSGLGQSTDMQYF

d_gene: TRBD2
v_gene: TRBV5-1
abundance: -
j_gene: TRBJ2-1
CDR3nt: TGCGCCAGCAGCTTGGAGACTAGCGGGAAGAGTGAGCAGTTCTTC
CDR3aa: CASSLETSGKSEQFF

d_gene: TRBD2
v_gene: TRBV5-5
abundance: few
j_gene: TRBJ2-7
CDR3nt: TGTGCCAGCAGCTTCTTGAGCGGGGGATCGGAGCAGTACTTC
CDR3aa: CASSFLSGGSEQYF

d_gene: -
v_gene: TRBV7-9
abundance: many
j_gene: TRBJ1-2
CDR3nt: TGTGCCAGCAGCCCCCAGGGAATACCTAACTATGGCTACACCTTC
CDR3aa: CASSPQGIPNYGYTF

d_gene: -
v_gene: TRBV29-1
abundance: once
j_gene: TRBJ2-4
CDR3nt: TGCAGCGTTGGGGGGCTCCAGAGGGAAAACATTCAGTACTTC
CDR3aa: CSVGGLQRENIQYF

d_gene: -
v_gene: TRBV7-9
abundance: many
j_gene: TRBJ2-3
CDR3nt: TGTGCCAGCAGCTCCAAGTCCCTCACAGATACGCAGTATTTT
CDR3aa: CASSSKSLTDTQYF

d_gene: TRBD1
v_gene: TRBV2
abundance: many
j_gene: TRBJ1-2
CDR3nt: TGTGCCAGCGGGGGCAGAGGACAGGGGTCACATGGCTACACCTTC
CDR3aa: CASGGRGQGSHGYTF

d_gene: -
v_gene: TRBV5-5
abundance: few
j_gene: TRBJ2-7
CDR3nt: TGTGCCAGCAGACGGGAAGGCGGTCCCTACGAGCAGTACTTC
CDR3aa: CASRREGGPYEQYF

d_gene: TRBD2
v_gene: TRBV24-1
abundance: -
j_gene: TRBJ2-1
CDR3nt: TGTGCCACCAGTGACCCGCCTGATGGCGGGAGGACCTACAATGAGCAGTTCTTC
CDR3aa: CATSDPPDGGRTYNEQFF

d_gene: TRBD1
v_gene: TRBV29-1
abundance: many
j_gene: TRBJ2-2
CDR3nt: TGCAGCGCCCGGACAGGGGGACGACCCGGGGAGCTGTTTTTT
CDR3aa: CSARTGGRPGELFF

d_gene: -
v_gene: TRBV18
abundance: few
j_gene: TRBJ2-3
CDR3nt: TGTGCCAGCTCACCAGGGCGTTCGGATACGCAGTATTTT
CDR3aa: CASSPGRSDTQYF

d_gene: -
v_gene: TRBV20-1
abundance: few
j_gene: TRBJ2-3
CDR3nt: TGCAGTGGGCAGGGGTCAGATACGCAGTATTTT
CDR3aa: CSGQGSDTQYF

d_gene: -
v_gene: TRBV19
abundance: many
j_gene: TRBJ2-3
CDR3nt: TGTGCCAGTATTGACCGGAGCGCCCGCACAGATACGCAGTATTTT
CDR3aa: CASIDRSARTDTQYF

d_gene: TRBD2
v_gene: TRBV11-3
abundance: many
j_gene: TRBJ2-3
CDR3nt: TGTGCCAGCAGCCTCGGACTAGCGGGAGATCTGACAGATACGCAGTATTTT
CDR3aa: CASSLGLAGDLTDTQYF

d_gene: TRBD2
v_gene: TRBV11-2
abundance: few
j_gene: TRBJ2-1
CDR3nt: TGTGCCAGCAGCATCTTAGCGGGAGGGCCAGGAGATGAGCAGTTCTTC
CDR3aa: CASSILAGGPGDEQFF

d_gene: TRBD1
v_gene: TRBV24-1
abundance: -
j_gene: TRBJ1-2
CDR3nt: TGTGCCACCAGTGATCGTACAGGGGGCCTTAACTATGGCTACACCTTC
CDR3aa: CATSDRTGGLNYGYTF

d_gene: TRBD1
v_gene: TRBV27
abundance: -
j_gene: TRBJ1-1
CDR3nt: TGTGCCAGCAGTATCACCGGGACAGGGGGCGTAAACACTGAAGCTTTCTTT
CDR3aa: CASSITGTGGVNTEAFF

d_gene: -
v_gene: TRBV3-1
abundance: few
j_gene: TRBJ2-4
CDR3nt: TGTGCCAGCAGCCAGAGCGGTCTAGCCAAAAACATTCAGTACTTC
CDR3aa: CASSQSGLAKNIQYF

d_gene: -
v_gene: TRBV29-1
abundance: few
j_gene: TRBJ2-7
CDR3nt: TGCAGCGTTAAAGGAGGGCAGGGTTACGAGCAGTACTTC
CDR3aa: CSVKGGQGYEQYF

d_gene: TRBD2
v_gene: TRBV7-2
abundance: -
j_gene: TRBJ2-5
CDR3nt: TGTGCCAGCAGCGGACGGACTAGCAGGGGAGAGACCCAGTACTTC
CDR3aa: CASSGRTSRGETQYF

d_gene: -
v_gene: TRBV28
abundance: few
j_gene: TRBJ2-2
CDR3nt: TGTGCCAGCAGTTCCCTCCATCGGTCTAGCTCAAGCACCGGGGAGCTGTTTTTT
CDR3aa: CASSSLHRSSSSTGELFF

d_gene: TRBD2
v_gene: TRBV12-3/TRBV12-4
abundance: many
j_gene: TRBJ2-3
CDR3nt: TGTGCCAGCAGTTTCGCGGGGGGATTCGTAGATACGCAGTATTTT
CDR3aa: CASSFAGGFVDTQYF

d_gene: -
v_gene: TRBV14
abundance: few
j_gene: TRBJ2-5
CDR3nt: TGTGCCAGCGGCCCGGGGCCCGACCCCCGAGAGACCCAGTACTTC
CDR3aa: CASGPGPDPRETQYF

d_gene: -
v_gene: TRBV6-5
abundance: -
j_gene: TRBJ1-5
CDR3nt: TGTGCCAGCAGTCAGCAGGGGAGCCATCAGCCCCAGCATTTT
CDR3aa: CASSQQGSHQPQHF

d_gene: -
v_gene: TRBV12-3/TRBV12-4
abundance: few
j_gene: TRBJ2-1
CDR3nt: TGTGCCAGCAGTTTAATCGCCGACAATGAGCAGTTCTTC
CDR3aa: CASSLIADNEQFF

d_gene: -
v_gene: TRBV2
abundance: few
j_gene: TRBJ1-5
CDR3nt: TGTGCCAGCAGTGCCTTAGACAGGATCCAGCCCCAGCATTTT
CDR3aa: CASSALDRIQPQHF

d_gene: TRBD2
v_gene: TRBV6-1
abundance: many
j_gene: TRBJ2-7
CDR3nt: TGTGCCAGCAGTAGCACTAGCGGGGGGTACTACGAGCAGTACTTC
CDR3aa: CASSSTSGGYYEQYF